The source of this TCR beta chain is a study of T cells in localized non-small cell lung cancer. Findings and caveats of the study: Clonality of T cells reached its maximum in uninvolved adjacent lung, surpassing tumor. Heterogeneity stays possible, as sequencing covered only one tumor region.

Germline assignment: CDR1 SNHLY and CDR2 FYNNEI. The CDR3 has 13 residues. The V gene lost 3 bases and the J gene lost 4 bases, with 7 bases spanning the gap. Repertoires were generated with immunoSEQ multiplex PCR, while TCRdb's copy carries only in-frame clones and drops some. Here the sample spans tens of thousands of clones, 75% to 85% being singletons. As to this clone: Its antigen is unidentified.

The sample was PBMCs, taken before any cancer treatment. This sequence joins TRBV2 and TRBJ2-4; D uncertain. This sequence originates from a man aged 40 to 70 with stage II lung adenocarcinoma. This chain's CDR3 is CASSESEKNIQYF. The CDR3 bases are TGTGCCAGCAGTGAGTCAGAGAAAAACATTCAGTACTTC. The complete variable domain, with remaining parts taken from reference TRBV2 and TRBJ2-4, reads EPEVTQTPSHQVTQMGQEVILRCVPISNHLYFYWYRQILGQKVEFLVSFYNNEISEKSEIFDDQFSVERPDGSNFTLKIRSTKLEDSAMYFCASSESEKNIQYFGAGTRLSVL.